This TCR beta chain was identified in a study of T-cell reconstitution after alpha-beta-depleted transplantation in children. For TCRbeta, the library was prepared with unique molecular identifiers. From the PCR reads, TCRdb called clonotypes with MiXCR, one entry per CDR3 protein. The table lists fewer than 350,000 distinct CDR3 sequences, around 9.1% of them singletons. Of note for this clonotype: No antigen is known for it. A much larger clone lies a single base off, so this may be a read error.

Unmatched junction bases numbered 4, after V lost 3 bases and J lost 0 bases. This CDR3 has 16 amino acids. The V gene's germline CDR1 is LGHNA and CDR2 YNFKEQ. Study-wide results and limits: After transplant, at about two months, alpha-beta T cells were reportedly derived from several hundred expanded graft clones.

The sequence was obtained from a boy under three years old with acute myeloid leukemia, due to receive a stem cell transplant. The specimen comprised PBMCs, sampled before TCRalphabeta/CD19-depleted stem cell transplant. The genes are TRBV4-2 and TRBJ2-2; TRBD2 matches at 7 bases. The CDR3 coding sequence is TGTGCCAGCAGCCACAGGGAGGGCTCGAACACCGGGGAGCTGTTTTTT. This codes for CASSHREGSNTGELFF.